This T cell receptor beta chain comes out of a study of patients and donors after allogeneic stem cell transplantation. Via MiXCR, TCRdb re-called the RT-PCR reads, giving one row per CDR3 protein. The data hold approximately 7,100 distinct CDR3 sequences, with 9.5% to 13% observed a single time. This clonotype was seen repeatedly, ten times or more. With 3 bases clipped from V and 3 bases from J, the junction kept 5 bases outside the gene matches. The CDR3 has 14 residues. Germline CDR1 SQVTM, CDR2 ANQGSEA. The receptor's source is a human donor who was either an allogeneic HSCT recipient or a stem cell or donor lymphocyte infusion donor (not recorded which). It is not recorded whose cells these are; they may come from a transplant donor. V gene TRBV29-1 combines with J gene TRBJ2-1; 7 bases line up with TRBD2. Sequenced: blood, either unsorted or a sorted T cell fraction (not recorded which). The CDR3 loop is CSVDAAGNYNEQFF. The CDR3 DNA is TGCAGCGTTGACGCAGCGGGGAACTACAATGAGCAGTTCTTC.